These 17 T cell receptor beta chains share one sample of origin, sequenced in a study of metastatic and nonmetastatic thyroid tumors. Each patient went into thyroid surgery without having received any treatment. With MiXCR, TCRdb reprocessed the PCR reads. The table records about 8,400 clones, approximately 33% of them present only once. The sequenced material came from tumor tissue. The source of these receptors is a female donor with papillary thyroid cancer or a benign thyroid nodule (not recorded which). Some clones in this sample may be carry-over from other donors' samples.

This clone has just a few counts. V usage is TRBV12-3 or TRBV12-4 and J usage is TRBJ2-2, with D perhaps TRBD1 or TRBD2 (6 bases each). Deletions cut 5 bases from V and 4 bases from J, with 11 bases between. CDR3 size: 14 residues. CDR3 protein: CASSKRGVTGELFF. CDR3 DNA: TGTGCCAGCAGTAAGAGGGGGGTCACCGGGGAGCTGTTTTTT.

The chain is built from TRBV20-1 and TRBJ2-7, with D unclear. The germline gives CDR1 DFQATT, CDR2 SNEGSKA (reference sequence). The CDR3 loop spans 11 amino acids. The ends were cut back, 8 bases at V and 5 bases at J, with 13 bases in the middle. CDR3 sequence reads: CSTSLSHEQYF. The DNA for the CDR3 is TGCAGTACCTCTTTATCCCACGAGCAGTACTTC.

The chain combines TRBV6-1 with TRBJ1-4; possibly TRBD1 for D (6 bases). V lost 7 bases and J lost 0, with 18 bases in between. Germline-derived CDR1 and CDR2 are MNHNS and SASEGT. The CDR3 runs 17 residues. The CDR3 DNA sequence: TGTGCCAGCACAAACCGGGGGGGGGCCGCAACTAATGAAAAACTGTTTTTT. It specifies CASTNRGGAATNEKLFF.

This clone was detected a few times. This sequence may be a read error, since a much larger clone differs from it by one base. The rearrangement links TRBV2 to TRBJ2-5; D is uncertain. This CDR3 is built from 11 residues. The germline CDR1 and CDR2 sequences are SNHLY and FYNNEI. CDR3 DNA: TGTGCCAGCAGGTTACAAGAGGCCCAGTACTTC. It codes for CASRLQEAQYF. The full variable domain, in which reference TRBV2 and TRBJ2-5 provide the parts outside the CDR3, is EPEVTQTPSHQVTQMGQEVILRCVPISNHLYFYWYRQILGQKVEFLVSFYNNEISEKSEIFDDQFSVERPDGSNFTLKIRSTKLEDSAMYFCASRLQEAQYFGPGTRLLVL.

The chain carries TRBV11-2 and TRBJ2-2; 9 bases match TRBD2. The CDR3 sequence is 18 residues long. V shed 4 bases and J 7 bases; nucleotides not matched to a gene: 16. Per germline, CDR1 SGHAT and CDR2 FQNNGV. CDR3 in amino acids: CASSSPRGSGSPIGELFF. The CDR3 nucleotides read TGTGCCAGCAGCTCCCCGCGGGGTAGCGGGAGTCCGATCGGGGAGCTGTTTTTT.

The rearrangement uses TRBV6-1 and TRBJ2-1; a possible D gene is TRBD1 (5 bases). This CDR3 is 14 amino acids long. The V gene lost 6 bases and the J gene lost 7 bases, with 16 bases spanning the gap. Germline CDR1 is MNHNS and CDR2 is SASEGT. CDR3 in amino acids: CASRGYVGRNEQFF. DNA of the CDR3: TGTGCCAGCAGGGGGTATGTGGGGCGAAATGAGCAGTTCTTC.

This clone has only a few counts. V and J are TRBV19 and TRBJ2-1; no reliable D call. V gave up 7 bases and J gave up 8 bases, with 18 bases separating them. The CDR3 extends over 14 amino acids. Germline CDR1 and CDR2: LNHDA and SQIVND (reference sequence). As DNA, the CDR3 is TGTGCCAGTAATTTAGGCCCCAGTGCGGATGAGCAGTTCTTC. Translating it yields CASNLGPSADEQFF.

By share, this clone counts as medium-sized (0.01 to 0.1%). The genes are TRBV9 and TRBJ2-3; no clear D. This CDR3 region has 12 residues. Per the germline V gene, CDR1 is SGDLS and CDR2 is YYNGEE. Trimming left V 3 bases short and J 2 bases short, with 4 bases between. In DNA form, the CDR3 reads TGTGCCAGCAGCGAAGCCACAGATACGCAGTATTTT. It is translated as CASSEATDTQYF.

The chain uses TRBV20-1 and TRBJ2-7; no clear D. Germline lookup yields CDR1 DFQATT and CDR2 SNEGSKA (reference sequence). Deletions cut 0 bases from V and 7 bases from J, with 10 bases between. The CDR3 spans 12 residues. The CDR3 spells CSARDNPWEQYF. In nucleotides, the CDR3 is TGCAGTGCTAGAGATAACCCTTGGGAGCAGTACTTC.

The chain links TRBV19 to TRBJ2-7, with D possibly matching TRBD1 (6 bases). CDR1 is LNHDA and CDR2 is SQIVND in the germline V gene (reference sequence). V lost 5 bases and J lost 0, with 14 bases in between. The CDR3 runs to 15 residues. The CDR3 reads CASSPRQASSYEQYF. The CDR3 DNA sequence: TGTGCCAGTAGTCCCCGACAGGCCAGCTCCTACGAGCAGTACTTC.

J is TRBJ2-7 and V is TRBV28; 8 bases fit TRBD1. CDR3 size: 15 residues. The germline V gene encodes CDR1 MDHEN and CDR2 SYDVKM. V lost 2 bases to trimming and J lost 2 bases; unmatched junction nucleotides: 5. CDR3 in DNA: TGTGCCAGCAGTTTAAGGAGGACAGGGACCTACGAGCAGTACTTC. It translates to CASSLRRTGTYEQYF.

The chain employs TRBV2 and TRBJ2-3; 14 nucleotides match TRBD2. The junction had 11 bases not matched to a gene; V was cut back by 2 bases and J by 4 bases. This CDR3 is built from 19 residues. Germline V CDR1 and CDR2: SNHLY, FYNNEI. In nucleotides, the CDR3 is TGTGCCAGCAGTGAAAGGAGCGTGGGACTAGCGGGAGTATCAGATACGCAGTATTTT. Amino acid sequence: CASSERSVGLAGVSDTQYF.

This clone occurred a few times. The J gene is TRBJ1-2, the V gene TRBV24-1; D unresolved. The CDR3 extends over 13 amino acids. CDR1 is KGHDR and CDR2 is SFDVKD in the germline V gene. With 2 bases removed from V and 8 bases from J, the gap between germline ends came to 11 bases. In nucleotides, the CDR3 is TGTGCCACCAGTGATTGGGGTTCTCGGGGCTACACCTTC. It specifies CATSDWGSRGYTF.

This clone was seen a handful of times. This chain links TRBV27 with TRBJ2-3, with TRBD2 matching 8 bases. After removal of 8 bases from V and 0 bases from J, the junction contained 16 bases not matched to a gene. The V gene's germline CDR1 is MNHEY and CDR2 SMNVEV (reference sequence). This CDR3 comprises 18 residues. CDR3 protein: CASPAVSETSESTDTQYF. CDR3 nucleotide sequence: TGTGCCAGCCCCGCGGTATCCGAGACTAGCGAGAGCACAGATACGCAGTATTTT.

The chain is built from TRBV20-1 and TRBJ1-6; D is ambiguous. This CDR3 spans 15 amino acids. The V and J ends lost 1 base and 9 bases respectively, with 16 bases between them. The germline gives CDR1 DFQATT, CDR2 SNEGSKA (reference sequence). CDR3 loop: CSARGLLRSASPLHF. DNA for the CDR3: TGCAGTGCTAGAGGACTACTACGCTCTGCTTCACCCCTCCACTTT.

The CDR3 DNA reads as TGTGCCAGCAGCCAAGACCAGCTCCAAGAGACCCAGTACTTC. Its protein is CASSQDQLQETQYF. The chain uses TRBV3-1 and TRBJ2-5; unclear D gene. The V end lost 0 bases, the J end lost 1 base, and 6 bases lay between the germline ends. The CDR3 has 14 residues. Germline V gives CDR1 LGHDT, CDR2 YNNKEL (reference sequence).

This clone has more than one count but fewer than ten. The rearrangement links TRBV6-1 to TRBJ2-2; no firm D call. Deletions cut 6 bases from V and 3 bases from J, with 8 bases between. CDR1 MNHNS and CDR2 SASEGT come from the germline V gene. CDR3 size: 13 residues. The CDR3 coding sequence is TGTGCCAGCAGGGATCGGGACACCGGGGAGCTGTTTTTT. It is translated as CASRDRDTGELFF.